A selection of T cell receptor beta chains follows, all from one sample in a study of blood T cells in healthy people across ages. TCRdb fed the 5' RACE reads into MiXCR, producing one record per CDR3 protein. This table has about 640,000 distinct CDR3 sequences, 25% to 30% appearing once. Sequencing input: blood. The receptors shown here come from a woman aged 80 or over in good health. Both conserved end residues are part of each CDR3. The D gene is left open where the match is weak. Some rows mark clone size as missing; the rest say once, few, many or name a class of expanded clone.

abundance,v_gene,d_gene,j_gene,CDR3aa,CDR3nt
.,TRBV7-2,TRBD2,TRBJ2-1,CASSPGLVGETRFF,TGTGCCAGCAGCCCGGGACTAGTCGGAGAGACCCGGTTCTTC
.,TRBV6-5,.,TRBJ2-1,CASSLSGGGLNEQFF,TGTGCCAGCAGCTTAAGTGGGGGGGGGCTCAATGAGCAGTTCTTC
.,TRBV6-5,.,TRBJ2-4,CASSLRTPRPGSYEQYF,TGTGCCAGCAGTTTGCGGACTCCCCGGCCAGGGTCCTATGAGCAGTACTTC
few,TRBV3-1,.,TRBJ1-1,CASSGLTVNTEAFF,TGTGCCAGCAGTGGGCTGACAGTGAACACTGAAGCTTTCTTT
many,TRBV20-1,.,TRBJ2-7,CSARDRGGYEQYF,TGCAGTGCTAGAGATCGAGGGGGGTACGAGCAGTACTTC
many,TRBV6-1,.,TRBJ1-6,CASTLDWNSPLHF,TGTGCCAGCACTCTGGACTGGAATTCACCCCTCCACTTT
.,TRBV4-1,.,TRBJ2-1,CASSQGILARRYNEQFF,TGCGCCAGCAGCCAGGGGATTCTAGCGAGGCGCTACAATGAGCAGTTCTTC
many,TRBV20-1,.,TRBJ1-2,CSARDPPSYGYTF,TGCAGTGCTAGAGACCCCCCCTCTTATGGCTACACCTTC
many,TRBV6-1,.,TRBJ2-2,CASSRAADTGELFF,TGTGCCAGCAGCCGGGCAGCAGACACCGGGGAGCTGTTTTTT
.,TRBV20-1,.,TRBJ1-2,CSARFDWGGYTF,TGCAGTGCTAGATTCGACTGGGGCGGCTACACCTTC
few,TRBV7-2,.,TRBJ2-1,CASSLQNEQFF,TGTGCCAGCAGCTTACAAAATGAGCAGTTCTTC
.,TRBV20-1,TRBD2,TRBJ2-5,CGARPTSGGAWGETQYF,TGCGGTGCTAGGCCCACTAGCGGGGGGGCCTGGGGGGAGACCCAGTACTTC
many,TRBV7-2,.,TRBJ2-4,CASRGLAKNIQYF,TGTGCCAGCAGGGGATTAGCCAAAAACATTCAGTACTTC
many,TRBV6-1,.,TRBJ2-5,CASSRSGLAGGKETQYF,TGTGCCAGCAGCAGATCGGGCCTCGCCGGAGGGAAAGAGACCCAGTACTTC
few,TRBV9,.,TRBJ1-4,CASAPQGTTNEKLFF,TGTGCCAGCGCCCCACAGGGTACAACTAATGAAAAACTGTTTTTT
many,TRBV4-1,.,TRBJ2-1,CASSPRGGSVYEQFF,TGCGCCAGCAGCCCCCGAGGGGGGTCAGTCTATGAGCAGTTCTTC
.,TRBV5-1,TRBD1,TRBJ1-2,CASSSPLGTGDSGYTF,TGCGCCAGCAGCAGCCCGTTGGGGACAGGGGACTCGGGCTACACCTTC
few,TRBV6-2/TRBV6-3,.,TRBJ1-1,CASLDSGNTEAFF,TGTGCCAGCCTTGACAGTGGGAACACTGAAGCTTTCTTT
many,TRBV5-1,.,TRBJ1-4,CASSVSGVANEKLFF,TGCGCCAGCAGCGTGTCGGGGGTCGCTAATGAAAAACTGTTTTTT
.,TRBV12-3/TRBV12-4,TRBD1,TRBJ2-5,CASRKGARDQETQYF,TGTGCCAGCAGGAAGGGGGCGCGGGACCAAGAGACCCAGTACTTC
.,TRBV18,.,TRBJ2-5,CASSPRGHNEQYF,TGTGCCAGCTCACCGCGGGGGCACAATGAGCAGTACTTC
many,TRBV7-2,TRBD1,TRBJ2-7,CASSLAGTGTPYEQYF,TGTGCCAGCAGCTTAGCCGGGACAGGGACTCCCTACGAGCAGTACTTC
many,TRBV6-2/TRBV6-3,.,TRBJ1-2,CASSQGTYGYTF,TGTGCCAGCAGCCAGGGGACCTATGGCTACACCTTC
many,TRBV9,TRBD2,TRBJ2-1,CASSVGGLAGAYNEQFF,TGTGCCAGCAGCGTAGGGGGCCTAGCGGGGGCCTACAATGAGCAGTTCTTC
many,TRBV6-5,.,TRBJ1-2,CASSTRGRGYTF,TGTGCCAGCAGTACCAGGGGTCGCGGCTACACCTTC
many,TRBV10-3,.,TRBJ2-7,CAISDLWRQTDSYEQYF,TGTGCCATCAGTGATTTATGGAGACAGACCGACTCCTACGAGCAGTACTTC
many,TRBV6-2/TRBV6-3,TRBD1,TRBJ2-7,CASSRRDRAYEQYF,TGTGCCAGCAGTCGCCGGGACAGGGCCTACGAGCAGTACTTC